This T cell receptor (beta chain) emerged from a study of blood T cell repertoires in COVID-19. About the research overall: Sample material is recorded as cDNA or gDNA derived from T cells, B-cell-depleted T cells, or PBMCs.

Individuals drawn from around 24 US areas were about 18 to 89 years old. Cohorts were assigned according to the clinical history that participants reported. The CDR3 contains 15 residues. Germline V gene sequence: CDR1 LGHDT, CDR2 YNNKEL (reference sequence). V was shortened by 4 bases and J by 5 bases, with 17 bases between the two germline ends. Using immunoSEQ multiplex PCR, the repertoire was profiled, and TCRdb retains in-frame clones only, with some absent. This sample carries approximately 200,000 clones, 87% of them seen once, and the ten largest clones take around 2.1%. The receptor's source is a woman aged 30 to 39 who had recovered from COVID-19. Material for sequencing was PBMCs or T cells enriched from blood (not recorded which). This sequence joins TRBV3-1 (or the pseudogene TRBV3-2) and TRBJ2-5, with a tentative D call TRBD2 (5 bases). The DNA of the CDR3 is TGTGCCAGCAGCCCTAAGACTAACGCAATGGAGACCCAGTACTTC. Translation: CASSPKTNAMETQYF.